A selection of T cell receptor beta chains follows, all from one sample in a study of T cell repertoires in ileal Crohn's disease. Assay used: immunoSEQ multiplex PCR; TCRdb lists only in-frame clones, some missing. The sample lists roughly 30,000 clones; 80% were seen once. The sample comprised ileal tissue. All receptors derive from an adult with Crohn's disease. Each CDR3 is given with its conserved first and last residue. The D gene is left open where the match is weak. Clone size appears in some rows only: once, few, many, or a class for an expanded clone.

CDR3aa: CASSPYRARAEAFF
CDR3nt: TGTGCCAGCAGCCCGTACAGGGCCCGGGCTGAAGCTTTCTTT
v_gene: TRBV5-4
j_gene: TRBJ1-1
d_gene: .
abundance: .

CDR3aa: CASSLLGTGKTEAFF
CDR3nt: TGTGCCAGTAGTCTCCTCGGGACAGGGAAGACTGAAGCTTTCTTT
v_gene: TRBV19
j_gene: TRBJ1-1
d_gene: TRBD1
abundance: .

CDR3aa: CASTHQGATTGELFF
CDR3nt: TGCGCCAGCACACACCAGGGGGCTACCACCGGGGAGCTGTTTTTT
v_gene: TRBV5-1
j_gene: TRBJ2-2
d_gene: TRBD1
abundance: .

CDR3aa: CASSLIGGIRNEQFF
CDR3nt: TGTGCCAGCAGTTTAATCGGCGGGATAAGAAATGAGCAGTTCTTC
v_gene: TRBV27
j_gene: TRBJ2-1
d_gene: .
abundance: .

CDR3aa: CASSQDLGGVGTQYF
CDR3nt: TGCGCCAGCAGCCAAGATCTGGGCGGGGTTGGGACGCAGTATTTT
v_gene: TRBV4-1
j_gene: TRBJ2-3
d_gene: .
abundance: few

CDR3aa: CASSPAGVGYNEQFF
CDR3nt: TGTGCCAGCAGCCCAGCGGGAGTAGGTTACAATGAGCAGTTCTTC
v_gene: TRBV9
j_gene: TRBJ2-1
d_gene: TRBD2
abundance: .

CDR3aa: CASSPPFSGGRTDTQYF
CDR3nt: TGTGCCAGCTCACCACCGTTTAGCGGGGGGAGAACAGATACGCAGTATTTT
v_gene: TRBV18
j_gene: TRBJ2-3
d_gene: TRBD2
abundance: few

CDR3aa: CASRIGTGPYSPLHF
CDR3nt: TGTGCCAGCAGAATAGGGACAGGCCCGTATTCACCCCTCCACTTT
v_gene: TRBV2
j_gene: TRBJ1-6
d_gene: TRBD1
abundance: .

CDR3aa: CASRYTGANYGYTF
CDR3nt: TGTGCCAGCAGATATACAGGGGCGAACTATGGCTACACCTTC
v_gene: TRBV28
j_gene: TRBJ1-2
d_gene: TRBD1
abundance: .

CDR3aa: CASRPEHSNTEAFF
CDR3nt: TGTGCCAGCAGGCCGGAACATTCGAACACTGAAGCTTTCTTT
v_gene: TRBV19
j_gene: TRBJ1-1
d_gene: .
abundance: .

CDR3aa: CASSAGKRLAGGDEQYF
CDR3nt: TGTGCCAGCAGCGCCGGAAAAAGACTAGCGGGAGGGGATGAGCAGTACTTC
v_gene: TRBV7-2
j_gene: TRBJ2-7
d_gene: TRBD2
abundance: .

CDR3aa: CATSSQGSADTQYF
CDR3nt: TGTGCCACCAGCAGTCAGGGAAGCGCAGATACGCAGTATTTT
v_gene: TRBV15
j_gene: TRBJ2-3
d_gene: .
abundance: .

CDR3aa: CASSLGGGPDTQYF
CDR3nt: TGTGCCAGCAGCTTAGGGGGGGGTCCAGATACGCAGTATTTT
v_gene: TRBV5-6
j_gene: TRBJ2-3
d_gene: .
abundance: once

CDR3aa: CATSRGGMGTGGETQYF
CDR3nt: TGTGCCACCAGCAGAGGGGGTATGGGGACTGGAGGAGAGACCCAGTACTTC
v_gene: TRBV15
j_gene: TRBJ2-5
d_gene: .
abundance: .

CDR3aa: CASSGDRNIQYF
CDR3nt: TGTGCCAGCAGCGGGGACAGGAACATTCAGTACTTC
v_gene: TRBV2
j_gene: TRBJ2-4
d_gene: TRBD1
abundance: once

CDR3aa: CASSDSQGGLAFF
CDR3nt: TGTGCCAGCTCAGACTCACAGGGCGGATTGGCTTTCTTT
v_gene: TRBV18
j_gene: TRBJ1-1
d_gene: .
abundance: once

CDR3aa: CASRGTGYSSYEQYF
CDR3nt: TGTGCCAGCAGGGGAACAGGGTATAGCTCCTACGAGCAGTACTTC
v_gene: TRBV6-1
j_gene: TRBJ2-7
d_gene: .
abundance: once

CDR3aa: CASSFAQGARTGELFF
CDR3nt: TGTGCCAGCAGCTTTGCCCAGGGGGCGAGGACCGGGGAGCTGTTTTTT
v_gene: TRBV7-9
j_gene: TRBJ2-2
d_gene: TRBD1
abundance: few

CDR3aa: CASSLDRGYGYTF
CDR3nt: TGTGCCAGCAGCTTGGACAGGGGCTATGGCTACACCTTC
v_gene: TRBV11-2
j_gene: TRBJ1-2
d_gene: TRBD1
abundance: .

CDR3aa: CASSLVVAGDTTDTQYF
CDR3nt: TGCGCCAGCAGCTTGGTTGTAGCGGGCGACACCACAGATACGCAGTATTTT
v_gene: TRBV5-1
j_gene: TRBJ2-3
d_gene: TRBD2
abundance: few

CDR3aa: CASSESGQGEVGELFF
CDR3nt: TGCGCCAGCAGTGAGTCCGGGCAGGGGGAAGTCGGGGAGCTGTTTTTT
v_gene: TRBV10-1
j_gene: TRBJ2-2
d_gene: TRBD1
abundance: few

CDR3aa: CASSSTGGIGELFF
CDR3nt: TGTGCCAGCAGTTCGACAGGGGGCATCGGGGAGCTGTTTTTT
v_gene: TRBV7-3
j_gene: TRBJ2-2
d_gene: TRBD1
abundance: medium-sized

CDR3aa: CASSEVIGVLRFRKNQPQHF
CDR3nt: TGTGCCAGCAGTGAGGTTATTGGAGTGTTGCGCTTCCGAAAGAATCAGCCCCAGCATTTT
v_gene: TRBV6-1
j_gene: TRBJ1-5
d_gene: .
abundance: .

CDR3aa: CASSLRLAVYNEQFF
CDR3nt: TGTGCCAGTAGTCTGAGACTGGCGGTTTACAATGAGCAGTTCTTC
v_gene: TRBV19
j_gene: TRBJ2-1
d_gene: .
abundance: .

CDR3aa: CASSLRASDEQFF
CDR3nt: TGTGCCAGCAGCTTGAGAGCGAGCGATGAGCAGTTCTTC
v_gene: TRBV5-4
j_gene: TRBJ2-1
d_gene: .
abundance: .

CDR3aa: CASSLAVGIKNIQYF
CDR3nt: TGTGCCAGCAGCTTAGCAGTGGGCATAAAAAACATTCAGTACTTC
v_gene: TRBV11-2
j_gene: TRBJ2-4
d_gene: .
abundance: .

CDR3aa: CASSLSKGVISTGELFF
CDR3nt: TGTGCCAGCAGCTTGTCGAAAGGGGTGATCTCCACCGGGGAGCTGTTTTTT
v_gene: TRBV5-4
j_gene: TRBJ2-2
d_gene: .
abundance: .

CDR3aa: CASRGQGADQPQHF
CDR3nt: TGTGCCAGTAGGGGACAGGGGGCCGATCAGCCCCAGCATTTT
v_gene: TRBV19
j_gene: TRBJ1-5
d_gene: TRBD1
abundance: .

CDR3aa: CASGLGEGDTGELFF
CDR3nt: TGTGCTAGTGGTTTGGGGGAGGGGGACACCGGGGAGCTGTTTTTT
v_gene: TRBV12-5
j_gene: TRBJ2-2
d_gene: .
abundance: .

CDR3aa: CASSPQWANYEQYF
CDR3nt: TGTGCCAGCAGCCCACAGTGGGCAAACTACGAGCAGTACTTC
v_gene: TRBV6-5
j_gene: TRBJ2-7
d_gene: .
abundance: .

CDR3aa: CAWSVQQAYGYTF
CDR3nt: TGTGCCTGGAGTGTACAACAGGCGTATGGCTACACCTTC
v_gene: TRBV30
j_gene: TRBJ1-2
d_gene: .
abundance: .

CDR3aa: CATSGGTGRSSYEQYF
CDR3nt: TGTGCCACCAGCGGCGGGACTGGCAGGAGCTCCTACGAGCAGTACTTC
v_gene: TRBV15
j_gene: TRBJ2-7
d_gene: .
abundance: .

CDR3aa: CASRGQPQGYGYTF
CDR3nt: TGCGCCAGCAGGGGACAGCCTCAGGGGTATGGCTACACCTTC
v_gene: TRBV5-1
j_gene: TRBJ1-2
d_gene: TRBD1
abundance: once

CDR3aa: CASSPEAGRNEQFF
CDR3nt: TGCGCCAGCAGCCCCGAAGCGGGGCGAAATGAGCAGTTCTTC
v_gene: TRBV5-1
j_gene: TRBJ2-1
d_gene: TRBD2
abundance: .

CDR3aa: CATHPATSGTLLNNEQFF
CDR3nt: TGTGCCACCCACCCCGCGACTAGCGGGACGTTACTTAACAATGAGCAGTTCTTC
v_gene: TRBV27
j_gene: TRBJ2-1
d_gene: TRBD2
abundance: .

CDR3aa: CASSLTTGGADTQYF
CDR3nt: TGTGCCAGCAGCTTAACCACAGGGGGCGCAGATACGCAGTATTTT
v_gene: TRBV7-9
j_gene: TRBJ2-3
d_gene: TRBD1
abundance: once

CDR3aa: CAWRLAGVLETQYF
CDR3nt: TGTGCCTGGAGACTAGCGGGAGTACTAGAGACCCAGTACTTC
v_gene: TRBV30
j_gene: TRBJ2-5
d_gene: TRBD2
abundance: .

CDR3aa: CATQTGGYEQYF
CDR3nt: TGTGCCACCCAGACAGGGGGCTACGAGCAGTACTTC
v_gene: TRBV6-5
j_gene: TRBJ2-7
d_gene: TRBD1
abundance: .

CDR3aa: CASSSKLASEQYF
CDR3nt: TGTGCCAGCTCATCCAAACTAGCTTCCGAGCAGTACTTC
v_gene: TRBV18
j_gene: TRBJ2-7
d_gene: .
abundance: .

CDR3aa: CASSLGQPNTEAFF
CDR3nt: TGTGCCAGCAGCCTGGGACAACCGAACACTGAAGCTTTCTTT
v_gene: TRBV5-6
j_gene: TRBJ1-1
d_gene: .
abundance: .

CDR3aa: CASSKEGREGLYDSNQPQHF
CDR3nt: TGTGCCAGCAGCAAAGAGGGCAGAGAGGGCCTTTATGATAGCAATCAGCCCCAGCATTTT
v_gene: TRBV21-1
j_gene: TRBJ1-5
d_gene: .
abundance: .

CDR3aa: CSVEVTQGANYEQYF
CDR3nt: TGCAGCGTTGAAGTCACACAGGGGGCGAACTACGAGCAGTACTTC
v_gene: TRBV29-1
j_gene: TRBJ2-7
d_gene: TRBD1
abundance: once

CDR3aa: CASSLASRTGGSNEQYF
CDR3nt: TGCGCCAGCAGCTTGGCGTCCAGGACAGGGGGCAGCAACGAGCAGTACTTC
v_gene: TRBV5-1
j_gene: TRBJ2-7
d_gene: TRBD1
abundance: .

CDR3aa: CASSLTGQGINSPLHF
CDR3nt: TGTGCCAGCAGCTTAACGGGCCAGGGTATTAATTCACCCCTCCACTTT
v_gene: TRBV7-2
j_gene: TRBJ1-6
d_gene: .
abundance: .

CDR3aa: CAWRRLAGYEQYF
CDR3nt: TGTGCCTGGAGAAGACTAGCGGGCTACGAGCAGTACTTC
v_gene: TRBV30
j_gene: TRBJ2-7
d_gene: TRBD2
abundance: .

CDR3aa: CASSLEGGGVAGELFF
CDR3nt: TGTGCCAGCAGCTTGGAGGGCGGGGGGGTCGCCGGGGAGCTGTTTTTT
v_gene: TRBV5-4
j_gene: TRBJ2-2
d_gene: TRBD2
abundance: .

CDR3aa: CASSPLAGALSYEQYF
CDR3nt: TGCGCCAGCAGCCCTCTAGCGGGAGCCCTCTCCTACGAGCAGTACTTC
v_gene: TRBV5-1
j_gene: TRBJ2-7
d_gene: TRBD2
abundance: few

CDR3aa: CASRVSGSSGELFF
CDR3nt: TGTGCCAGCAGAGTTAGCGGGAGTTCCGGGGAGCTGTTTTTT
v_gene: TRBV2
j_gene: TRBJ2-2
d_gene: TRBD2
abundance: .

CDR3aa: CASSPTGGYGYTF
CDR3nt: TGTGCCAGCAGCCCAACAGGGGGCTATGGCTACACCTTC
v_gene: TRBV7-3
j_gene: TRBJ1-2
d_gene: TRBD1
abundance: .

CDR3aa: CASRWAGQSQETQYF
CDR3nt: TGCGCCAGCAGGTGGGCGGGGCAGAGCCAAGAGACCCAGTACTTC
v_gene: TRBV5-1
j_gene: TRBJ2-5
d_gene: .
abundance: few

CDR3aa: CASSFDPSGGIYEQYF
CDR3nt: TGTGCCAGCAGCTTTGATCCTAGCGGCGGTATCTACGAGCAGTACTTC
v_gene: TRBV11-3
j_gene: TRBJ2-7
d_gene: TRBD2
abundance: .

CDR3aa: CASRGRINEKLFF
CDR3nt: TGTGCCAGTAGGGGGCGGATCAATGAAAAACTGTTTTTT
v_gene: TRBV19
j_gene: TRBJ1-4
d_gene: .
abundance: .

CDR3aa: CASTQWGQGPREQYF
CDR3nt: TGTGCCAGCACCCAGTGGGGACAGGGGCCCCGCGAGCAGTACTTC
v_gene: TRBV6-1
j_gene: TRBJ2-7
d_gene: TRBD1
abundance: .

CDR3aa: CASSIGAGRGPNQPQHF
CDR3nt: TGTGCCAGTAGTATTGGGGCCGGGAGGGGACCCAATCAGCCCCAGCATTTT
v_gene: TRBV19
j_gene: TRBJ1-5
d_gene: .
abundance: .

CDR3aa: CACDTTSGSTDTQYF
CDR3nt: TGTGCCTGCGATACGACTAGCGGAAGCACAGATACGCAGTATTTT
v_gene: TRBV30
j_gene: TRBJ2-3
d_gene: TRBD2
abundance: .

CDR3aa: CASSPPNSPLHF
CDR3nt: TGTGCCAGCAGTCCTCCGAATTCACCCCTCCACTTT
v_gene: TRBV2
j_gene: TRBJ1-6
d_gene: .
abundance: .

CDR3aa: CASSTQQGYEQYF
CDR3nt: TGTGCCAGCAGCACTCAACAGGGCTACGAGCAGTACTTC
v_gene: TRBV7-2
j_gene: TRBJ2-7
d_gene: .
abundance: .

CDR3aa: CSVENSLNTEAFF
CDR3nt: TGCAGCGTTGAGAACAGTCTGAACACTGAAGCTTTCTTT
v_gene: TRBV29-1
j_gene: TRBJ1-1
d_gene: .
abundance: .